The clone carrying this T cell receptor (beta chain) appeared a single time. The antigen is not known. The data were obtained in a study of shared clonotypes between healthy human individuals. Negatively enriched CD4+ T cells were divided by CD45RA into naive and memory. Study results and caveats: The expectation was that sequencing depth would affect clonotype sharing among donors.

The CDR3 spans 11 residues. CDR1 is MNHEY, CDR2 SMNVEV, per germline (reference sequence). The V gene lost 4 bases and the J gene lost 4 bases, with 3 bases spanning the gap. At the deep level, the assay was run. Sorted-subset replicate PCR reactions contained around 220 ng DNA, corresponding to some 29,000 T cell genomes. The data were produced by immunoSEQ multiplex PCR, yet TCRdb's version contains in-frame clones alone and is incomplete. The sample includes some 1.1 million clones, 70% to 85% of them seen just once. The gene calls are TRBV27 and TRBJ2-3; D call uncertain. The sequenced material came from memory CD4+ T cells from PBMCs. Subset meaning: CD45RA-negative fraction. This receptor was taken from a man aged 18 to 30 in good health. Some clones in this sample may be carry-over from other donors' samples. CDR3 nucleotide sequence: TGTGCCAGCAGTTCTGCAGATACGCAGTATTTT. Translation gives CASSSADTQYF.